The rows below give T cell receptor beta chains drawn from one sample of a study of shared clonotypes between healthy human individuals. This table comes from immunoSEQ multiplex PCR, and its TCRdb copy is limited to in-frame clones, with some not included. Found here are under 850,000 clones, around 70% of them singletons; the top ten hold around 1.7%. Sequencing input: memory CD4+ T cells sorted from blood. These receptors were taken from a woman aged 25-40 years in good health. Both conserved end residues are part of each CDR3. D genes are given only for firm matches. Part of the rows lack a size; the others show once, few, many or a class for expanded clones.

size: -; V: TRBV27; D: -; J: TRBJ1-5; CDR3: CASSLAGDQPQHF; DNA: TGTGCCAGCAGTTTAGCAGGAGATCAGCCCCAGCATTTT
size: -; V: TRBV5-1; D: TRBD2; J: TRBJ2-2; CDR3: CASSFLAGYNGELFF; DNA: TGCGCCAGCAGCTTCTTAGCGGGATATAACGGGGAGCTGTTTTTT
size: -; V: TRBV7-9; D: -; J: TRBJ2-3; CDR3: CASSLGTGHITDTQYF; DNA: TGTGCCAGCAGCTTAGGGACGGGGCACATCACAGATACGCAGTATTTT
size: -; V: TRBV5-6; D: -; J: TRBJ1-1; CDR3: CASSSLGRNTEAFF; DNA: TGTGCCAGCAGCTCTCTCGGCAGGAACACTGAAGCTTTCTTT
size: -; V: TRBV28; D: -; J: TRBJ2-4; CDR3: CAIYSGTKNIQYF; DNA: TGTGCCATTTACTCCGGGACGAAAAACATTCAGTACTTC
size: few; V: TRBV27; D: -; J: TRBJ2-7; CDR3: CASSLMGQGTYEQYF; DNA: TGTGCCAGCAGTTTGATGGGGCAGGGGACCTACGAGCAGTACTTC
size: -; V: TRBV19; D: -; J: TRBJ2-7; CDR3: CASSPRSSGSSYEQYF; DNA: TGTGCCAGTAGTCCCCGGAGTAGCGGTAGCTCCTACGAGCAGTACTTC
size: -; V: TRBV7-2; D: TRBD2; J: TRBJ2-4; CDR3: CASSFSSLAGGVGNIQYF; DNA: TGTGCCAGCAGCTTTTCGAGTCTAGCGGGAGGGGTGGGGAACATTCAGTACTTC
size: -; V: TRBV5-1; D: -; J: TRBJ2-1; CDR3: CASSLVGFRHDEQFF; DNA: TGCGCCAGCAGCTTGGTCGGATTTCGGCATGATGAGCAGTTCTTC
size: once; V: TRBV11-3; D: -; J: TRBJ2-7; CDR3: CASSQGSYEQYF; DNA: TGTGCCAGCAGCCAGGGGTCCTACGAGCAGTACTTC
size: once; V: TRBV9; D: -; J: TRBJ1-2; CDR3: CASSVGTENYGYTF; DNA: TGTGCCAGCAGCGTAGGGACAGAGAACTATGGCTACACCTTC
size: -; V: TRBV30; D: -; J: TRBJ1-2; CDR3: CAWSITKGTYGYTF; DNA: TGTGCCTGGAGCATAACCAAGGGAACCTATGGCTACACCTTC
size: -; V: TRBV18; D: TRBD1; J: TRBJ1-1; CDR3: CASSPDRGVNTEAFF; DNA: TGTGCCAGCTCACCCGACAGGGGCGTGAACACTGAAGCTTTCTTT
size: -; V: TRBV5-4; D: -; J: TRBJ1-1; CDR3: CASSLRVRAGNTEAFF; DNA: TGTGCCAGCAGCTTGCGAGTCAGGGCGGGGAACACTGAAGCTTTCTTT
size: -; V: TRBV2; D: TRBD1; J: TRBJ1-1; CDR3: CASSLMGQGSTEAFF; DNA: TGTGCCAGCAGTCTTATGGGACAGGGGAGCACTGAAGCTTTCTTT
size: few; V: TRBV28; D: TRBD2; J: TRBJ2-7; CDR3: CASSSPRVASGLYEQYF; DNA: TGTGCCAGCAGTTCGCCCCGGGTAGCTAGCGGACTTTACGAGCAGTACTTC
size: -; V: TRBV5-4; D: -; J: TRBJ2-5; CDR3: CASSQTLGVEETQYF; DNA: TGTGCCAGCAGCCAGACTTTAGGGGTGGAAGAGACCCAGTACTTC
size: -; V: TRBV4-2; D: -; J: TRBJ1-2; CDR3: CASSYRSSGYTF; DNA: TGTGCCAGCAGCTATCGCTCCTCCGGCTACACCTTC